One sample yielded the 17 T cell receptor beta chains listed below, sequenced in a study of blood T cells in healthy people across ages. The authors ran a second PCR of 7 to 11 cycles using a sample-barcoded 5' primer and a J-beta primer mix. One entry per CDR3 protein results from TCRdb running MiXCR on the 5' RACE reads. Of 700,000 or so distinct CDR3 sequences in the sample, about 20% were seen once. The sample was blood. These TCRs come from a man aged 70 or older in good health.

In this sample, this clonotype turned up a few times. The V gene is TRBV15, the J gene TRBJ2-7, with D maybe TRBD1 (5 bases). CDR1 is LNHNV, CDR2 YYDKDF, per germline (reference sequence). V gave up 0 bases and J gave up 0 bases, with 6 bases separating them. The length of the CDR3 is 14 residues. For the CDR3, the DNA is TGTGCCACCAGCAGAGATCAGGGCTCCTACGAGCAGTACTTC. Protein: CATSRDQGSYEQYF.

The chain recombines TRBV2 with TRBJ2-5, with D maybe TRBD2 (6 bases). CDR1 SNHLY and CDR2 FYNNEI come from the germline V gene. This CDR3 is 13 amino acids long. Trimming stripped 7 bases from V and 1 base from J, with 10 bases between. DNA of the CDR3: TGTGCCAGCACGCGGGATAGCCAAGAGACCCAGTACTTC. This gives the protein CASTRDSQETQYF.

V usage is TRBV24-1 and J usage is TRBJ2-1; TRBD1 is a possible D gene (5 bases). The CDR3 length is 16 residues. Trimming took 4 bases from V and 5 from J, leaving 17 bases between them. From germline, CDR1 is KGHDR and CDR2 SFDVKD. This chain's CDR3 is CATSDPQGVWDNEQFF. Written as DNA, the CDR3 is TGTGCCACCAGTGACCCTCAGGGTGTATGGGACAATGAGCAGTTCTTC.

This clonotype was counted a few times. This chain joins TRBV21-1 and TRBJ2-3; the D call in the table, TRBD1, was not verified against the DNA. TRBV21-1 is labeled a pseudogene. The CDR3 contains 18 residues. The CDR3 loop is CASSPSTTGQTSTDTQYF. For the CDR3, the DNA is TGTGCCAGCAGCCCTTCGACGACGGGACAAACTAGCACAGATACGCAGTATTTT.

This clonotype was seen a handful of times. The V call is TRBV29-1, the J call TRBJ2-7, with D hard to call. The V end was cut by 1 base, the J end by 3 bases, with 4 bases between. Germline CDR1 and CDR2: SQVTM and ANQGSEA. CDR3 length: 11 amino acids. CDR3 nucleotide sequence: TGCAGCGTTGAAGTCGGCTACGAGCAGTACGTC. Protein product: CSVEVGYEQYV.

In DNA form, the CDR3 reads TGTGCCAGCAGCGTACTTGGGGGTACTGAAGCTTTCTTT. Residues: CASSVLGGTEAFF. The chain couples TRBV9 to TRBJ1-1; a possible D gene is TRBD1 (5 bases). The germline CDR1 and CDR2 sequences are SGDLS and YYNGEE. Trimming removed 1 base at V and 5 bases at J, with 9 bases between. This CDR3 has 13 amino acids. Full variable domain (remainder filled in from reference TRBV9 and TRBJ1-1): DSGVTQTPKHLITATGQRVTLRCSPRSGDLSVYWYQQSLDQGLQFLIQYYNGEERAKGNILERFSAQQFPDLHSELNLSSLELGDSALYFCASSVLGGTEAFFGQGTRLTVV.

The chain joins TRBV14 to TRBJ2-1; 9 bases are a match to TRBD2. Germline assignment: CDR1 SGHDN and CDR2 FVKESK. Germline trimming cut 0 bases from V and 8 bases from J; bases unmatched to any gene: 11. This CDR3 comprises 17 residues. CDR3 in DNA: TGTGCCAGCAGCCAAGAAGGCCGGGTAGCGGGAGCTTATGAGCAGTTCTTC. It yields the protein CASSQEGRVAGAYEQFF.

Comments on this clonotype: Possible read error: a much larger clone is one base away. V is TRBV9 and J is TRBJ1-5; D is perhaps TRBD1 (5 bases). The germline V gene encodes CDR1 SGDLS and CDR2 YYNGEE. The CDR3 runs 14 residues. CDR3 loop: CASSAGNGNQSQHF. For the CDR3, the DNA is TGTGCCAGCAGCGCAGGGAATGGCAATCAGTCCCAGCATTTT.

CDR3 nucleotide sequence: TGCGCCAGCAGCTCAACAGGGTTCACCGGGGAGCTGTTTTTT. This translates into CASSSTGFTGELFF. The chain joins TRBV5-1 to TRBJ2-2, with D perhaps TRBD1 (6 bases). The V gene lost 3 bases and the J gene lost 4 bases, with 10 bases spanning the gap. In germline, CDR1 is SGHRS, CDR2 YFSETQ. CDR3 size: 14 residues.

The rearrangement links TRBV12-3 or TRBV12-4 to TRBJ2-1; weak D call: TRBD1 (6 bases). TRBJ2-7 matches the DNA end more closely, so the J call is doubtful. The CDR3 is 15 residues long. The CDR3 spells CASRRSPGHTYEQYF. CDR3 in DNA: TGTGCCAGCAGACGCTCACCGGGACATACCTACGAGCAGTACTTC.

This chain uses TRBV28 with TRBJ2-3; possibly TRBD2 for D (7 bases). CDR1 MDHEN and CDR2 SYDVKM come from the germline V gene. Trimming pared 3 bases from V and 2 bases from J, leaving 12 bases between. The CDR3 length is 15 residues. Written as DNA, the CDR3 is TGTGCCAGCAGTTTGGCGGGGGCACTCACAGATACGCAGTATTTT. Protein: CASSLAGALTDTQYF.

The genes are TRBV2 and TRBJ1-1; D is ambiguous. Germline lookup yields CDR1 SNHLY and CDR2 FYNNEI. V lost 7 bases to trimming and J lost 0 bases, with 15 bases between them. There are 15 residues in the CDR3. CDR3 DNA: TGTGCCAGCATTCCCCGCGGGGTAGTGAACACTGAAGCTTTCTTT. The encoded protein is CASIPRGVVNTEAFF.

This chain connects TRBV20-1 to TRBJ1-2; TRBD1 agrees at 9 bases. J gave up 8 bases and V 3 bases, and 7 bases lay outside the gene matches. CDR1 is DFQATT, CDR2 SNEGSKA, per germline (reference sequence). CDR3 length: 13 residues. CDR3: CSARNDRGKGYTF. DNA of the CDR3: TGCAGTGCTAGGAACGACAGGGGGAAAGGCTACACCTTC.

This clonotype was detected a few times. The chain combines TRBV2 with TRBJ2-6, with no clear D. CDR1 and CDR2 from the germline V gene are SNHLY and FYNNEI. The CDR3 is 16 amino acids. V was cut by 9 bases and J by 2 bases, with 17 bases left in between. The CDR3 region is CASSPSPGAGANVLTF. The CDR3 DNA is TGTGCCAGTTCCCCCTCCCCAGGAGCTGGGGCCAACGTCCTGACTTTC.

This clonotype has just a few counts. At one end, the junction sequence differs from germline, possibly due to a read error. In DNA, the CDR3 is TGCAGTGCGAGAGCGGCGGCTTCTGAAGCTTTCTTT. It is translated as CSARAAASEAFF. The chain combines TRBV20-1 with TRBJ1-1; D call uncertain. Germline CDR1 reads DFQATT; CDR2 reads SNEGSKA (reference sequence). The CDR3 runs 12 residues.

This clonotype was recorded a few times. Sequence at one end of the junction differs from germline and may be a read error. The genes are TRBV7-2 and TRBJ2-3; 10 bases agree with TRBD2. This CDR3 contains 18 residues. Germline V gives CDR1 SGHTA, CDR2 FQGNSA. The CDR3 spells CVSSPYSIAGGITDTQYF. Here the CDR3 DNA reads TGTGTCAGCAGCCCCTACTCCATAGCGGGGGGAATCACAGATACGCAGTATTTT.

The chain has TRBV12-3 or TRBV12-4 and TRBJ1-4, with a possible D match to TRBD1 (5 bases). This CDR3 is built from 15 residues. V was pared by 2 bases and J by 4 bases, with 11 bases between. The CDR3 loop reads CASSLRGTINEKLFF. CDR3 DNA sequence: TGTGCCAGCAGTTTACGGGGCACAATTAATGAAAAACTGTTTTTT.